The 27 T cell receptor beta chains below all came from one sample that was sequenced in a study of T cells in Graves' hyperthyroidism and ophthalmopathy. RNA transcripts yielded amplified TCR beta CDR3 regions. HTBI primers were employed in a first-round RT-PCR of the TCR CDR3. Each CDR3 protein is one row after TCRdb ran MiXCR on the multiplex PCR reads. The sample includes a few hundred thousand distinct CDR3 sequences, around 46% seen only once; the top ten take 15% to 20%. Sequenced: peripheral blood or thyroid tissue (not recorded which). Receptors were obtained from an adult woman with Graves' disease, either hyperthyroidism or ophthalmopathy (not recorded which).

This clonotype has at least ten counts. This chain links TRBV9 with TRBJ1-5; D is possibly TRBD1 (5 bases). The V end lost 0 bases, the J end lost 5 bases, and 12 bases lay between the germline ends. This CDR3 is built from 15 residues. The germline V gene has CDR1 SGDLS and CDR2 YYNGEE. The CDR3 protein is CASSVAGGSDQPQHF. The CDR3 region has the DNA TGTGCCAGCAGCGTAGCGGGGGGGAGCGATCAGCCCCAGCATTTT.

This clonotype was seen many times. This chain joins TRBV5-1 and TRBJ2-7, with D perhaps matching TRBD1 or TRBD2 (6 bases each). This CDR3 has 17 residues. Germline V gene lookup returns CDR1 SGHRS and CDR2 YFSETQ. Trimming took 0 bases from V and 3 from J, leaving 19 bases between them. This CDR3 reads CASSLGSGYREVYEQYF. The CDR3 DNA follows: TGCGCCAGCAGCTTGGGGTCTGGGTACAGGGAGGTCTACGAGCAGTACTTC.

The table lists this clonotype with many counts. The V and J genes are TRBV30 and TRBJ1-5; TRBD1 is a possible D gene (6 bases). The CDR3 loop spans 15 amino acids. Germline lookup yields CDR1 GTSNPN and CDR2 SVGIG (reference sequence). The V gene lost 2 bases and the J gene lost 2 bases, with 13 bases spanning the gap. The CDR3 sequence: CAWSLHRVGNQPQHF. CDR3 coding DNA: TGTGCCTGGAGTCTCCACAGGGTGGGCAATCAGCCCCAGCATTTT.

This clonotype was seen many times. The rearrangement joins TRBV5-1 to TRBJ1-4; D is possibly TRBD1 (5 bases). Germline CDR1 SGHRS, CDR2 YFSETQ. CDR3 length: 16 residues. V was shortened by 4 bases and J by 8 bases, with 21 bases between the two germline ends. This CDR3 reads CASSPTRAGPGEKLFF. The CDR3 DNA reads as TGCGCCAGCAGCCCCACCCGAGCAGGGCCTGGAGAAAAACTGTTTTTT.

Only a few counts were recorded for this clonotype. At one end, the junction sequence differs from germline, possibly due to a read error. The V gene is TRBV7-2, the J gene TRBJ2-7, with a possible D match to TRBD2 (7 bases). From germline, CDR1 is SGHTA and CDR2 FQGNSA. The CDR3 runs 13 residues. The CDR3 sequence is CASSLVAAGGADF. Here the CDR3 DNA reads TGTGCCAGCAGCTTAGTGGCTGCTGGGGGGGCGGACTTC.

This clonotype was found many times. V is TRBV7-2 and J is TRBJ1-4; maybe TRBD1 (6 bases). V was clipped by 11 bases and J by 0 bases, with 13 bases between them. There are 14 residues in the CDR3. Per the germline V gene, CDR1 is SGHTA and CDR2 is FQGNSA. DNA for the CDR3: TGTGCCTGCGAGGACAGCGCAACTAATGAAAAACTGTTTTTT. Its translation: CACEDSATNEKLFF.

This clonotype was observed a few times. This sequence joins TRBV10-2 and TRBJ1-1; the D is unclear. The CDR3 runs 12 residues. The germline V gene encodes CDR1 WSHSY and CDR2 SAAADI. Trimming took off 7 bases at V and 3 bases at J, with 9 bases between the two ends. The CDR3 loop reads CASNTDYTEAFF. CDR3 sequence (DNA): TGCGCCAGCAACACAGACTACACTGAAGCTTTCTTT.

The gene calls are TRBV29-1 and TRBJ2-7; maybe TRBD2 (5 bases). The CDR3 length is 12 residues. Trimming pared 3 bases from V and 5 bases from J, leaving 11 bases between. The germline gives CDR1 SQVTM, CDR2 ANQGSEA. The CDR3 coding sequence is TGCAGCGTTGATTCCTTCGGGGACGAGCAGTACTTC. It specifies CSVDSFGDEQYF.

In its sample, this clonotype was seen many times. A read error may produce the germline difference seen at one junction end. The gene calls are TRBV7-2 and TRBJ1-1; D remains unclear. The CDR3 covers 14 residues. CDR1 and CDR2 from the germline V gene are SGHTA and FQGNSA. The CDR3 spells CASTLEISARRAFF. The CDR3 DNA is TGTGCCAGCACCTTAGAGATATCGGCTCGGAGAGCTTTCTTT.

V and J are TRBV19 and TRBJ1-6; 7 positions match TRBD1. The CDR3 consists of 14 residues. The V gene's germline CDR1 is LNHDA and CDR2 SQIVND (reference sequence). V lost 5 bases to trimming and J lost 7 bases; unmatched junction nucleotides: 5. In nucleotides, the CDR3 is TGTGCCAGTAGTGCGACAGGGATCAATTCACCCCTCCACTTT. Residues: CASSATGINSPLHF.

This clonotype has at least ten counts. CDR3 loop: CASSPRTGRETQYF. CDR3 nucleotides: TGCGCCAGCAGCCCGAGGACAGGTCGAGAGACCCAGTACTTC. The genes are TRBV5-1 and TRBJ2-5; 7 nucleotides match TRBD1. Trimming cost V 4 bases and J 4 bases; bases outside gene matches: 7. The CDR3 extends over 14 amino acids. CDR1 is SGHRS, CDR2 YFSETQ, per germline. The entire variable domain, with the rest obtained from reference TRBV5-1 and TRBJ2-5, is as follows: KAGVTQTPRYLIKTRGQQVTLSCSPISGHRSVSWYQQTPGQGLQFLFEYFSETQRNKGNFPGRFSGRQFSNSRSEMNVSTLELGDSALYLCASSPRTGRETQYFGPGTRLLVL.

The chain employs TRBV10-3 and TRBJ1-1; D possibly corresponds to TRBD1 (5 bases). Deletions cut 4 bases from V and 3 bases from J, with 9 bases between. Germline CDR1 ENHRY, CDR2 SYGVKD. This CDR3 contains 13 residues. CDR3 sequence: CAISGGRDTEAFF. CDR3 coding DNA: TGTGCCATCAGTGGGGGGAGGGACACTGAAGCTTTCTTT.

CDR3 sequence: CASSPTGDSYTF. CDR3 nucleotides: TGTGCCAGCTCACCGACAGGGGATAGCTACACCTTC. The V gene is TRBV18, the J gene TRBJ1-2; 8 bases are a match to TRBD1. V shed 3 bases, J shed 9 bases, and the junction held 3 bases outside the gene matches. CDR3 length: 12 amino acids. The germline V gene has CDR1 KGHSH and CDR2 LQKENI.

This clonotype was found many times. This chain joins TRBV12-5 and TRBJ1-2; D is perhaps TRBD1 (5 bases). The CDR3 length is 13 residues. The V end was cut by 1 base, the J end by 4 bases, with 7 bases between. Germline values: CDR1 LGHNT, CDR2 FRNRAP. The CDR3 region is CASGLGGTYGYTF. For the CDR3, the DNA is TGTGCTAGTGGTTTGGGGGGGACCTATGGCTACACCTTC.

The V gene is TRBV7-9, the J gene TRBJ2-5; 13 bases line up with TRBD2. Judging by the DNA end, TRBJ2-1 fits better; the J call may be wrong. The CDR3 runs to 15 residues. The germline CDR1 and CDR2 sequences are SEHNR and FQNEAQ (reference sequence). The CDR3 DNA reads as TGTGCCAGCAGCTGGACTAGCGGGAGTGTAGAGACCCAGTTCTTC. This gives the protein CASSWTSGSVETQFF.

The rearrangement uses TRBV29-1 and TRBJ1-1, with D tentatively TRBD1 (5 bases). Between the trimmed V and J ends, which lost 8 bases and 0 bases, there was a span of 10 bases. The CDR3 has 12 amino acids. Per germline, CDR1 SQVTM and CDR2 ANQGSEA. The CDR3 bases are TGCAGCCCGGGACGTATGAACACTGAAGCTTTCTTT. Encoded protein: CSPGRMNTEAFF.

As for this clonotype: One end of the junction is discordant with germline, which a read error may explain. V is TRBV7-6 and J is TRBJ2-5; 10 bases fit TRBD1. The CDR3 runs 15 residues. The germline V gene has CDR1 SGHVS and CDR2 FNYEAQ. CDR3 protein: CATSSPGQGRETQYF. In DNA form, the CDR3 reads TGTGCCACCAGCAGCCCGGGACAGGGGCGAGAGACCCAGTACTTC. Drawing the rest from reference TRBV7-6 and TRBJ2-5, the complete variable domain is GAGVSQSPRYKVTKRGQDVALRCDPISGHVSLYWYRQALGQGPEFLTYFNYEAQQDKSGLPNDRFSAERPEGSISTLTIQRTEQRDSAMYRCATSSPGQGRETQYFGPGTRLLVL.

This clonotype has a count of ten or more. The rearrangement joins TRBV19 to TRBJ1-4, with D perhaps TRBD1 (5 bases). The V and J ends lost 6 bases and 4 bases respectively, with 12 bases between them. Germline values: CDR1 LNHDA, CDR2 SQIVND (reference sequence). CDR3 length equals 14 residues. CDR3 protein: CASSLRELNEKLFF. The CDR3 nucleotides read TGTGCCAGTAGCCTCAGGGAGCTTAATGAAAAACTGTTTTTT.

This clonotype was found a few times. The chain recombines TRBV27 with TRBJ2-2; maybe TRBD2 (5 bases). This CDR3 comprises 11 residues. Per germline, CDR1 MNHEY and CDR2 SMNVEV (reference sequence). V dropped 6 bases and J dropped 8 bases, with 7 bases sitting between them. This CDR3 is CASRTGGELFF. CDR3 DNA sequence: TGTGCCAGCAGGACGGGGGGGGAGCTGTTTTTT.

This clonotype was picked up a small number of times. The V call is TRBV2, the J call TRBJ1-5; D gene ambiguous. Trimming took off 4 bases at V and 10 bases at J, with 14 bases between the two ends. CDR1 is SNHLY and CDR2 is FYNNEI in the germline V gene. The length of the CDR3 is 13 residues. The CDR3 sequence is CASSVSPGIPQHF. CDR3 coding DNA: TGTGCCAGCAGTGTATCTCCGGGGATCCCCCAGCATTTT.

The rearrangement links TRBV3-1 to TRBJ2-7; the match to TRBD2 covers 8 bases. Germline V gives CDR1 LGHDT, CDR2 YNNKEL (reference sequence). This CDR3 is 14 amino acids long. Trimming removed 4 bases from V and 1 base from J; junction bases left unmatched: 3. CDR3 protein: CASSRPSGSYEQYF. The CDR3 DNA sequence: TGTGCCAGCAGCCGTCCTAGCGGGTCCTACGAGCAGTACTTC.

This clonotype was counted ten times or more. The chain has TRBV4-1 and TRBJ2-5; a weak D match, TRBD2 (7 bases). Trimming removed 5 bases from V and 1 base from J, with 11 bases in between. CDR1 and CDR2 (germline): MGHRA, YSYEKL. The CDR3 covers 14 residues. The DNA for the CDR3 is TGCGCCAGCAGCAGGCGGGGGCTCCAAGAGACCCAGTACTTC. Protein: CASSRRGLQETQYF.

This clonotype was counted at least ten times. This sequence joins TRBV12-3 or TRBV12-4 and TRBJ1-5, with 9 bases aligning to TRBD1. V lost 3 bases and J lost 3; bases outside the gene matches: 9. CDR3 length equals 17 residues. CDR3 amino acids: CASSLADRGSSNQPQHF. In DNA, the CDR3 is TGTGCCAGCAGTTTGGCCGACAGGGGGAGTTCCAATCAGCCCCAGCATTTT.

In its sample, this clonotype was seen many times. This chain links TRBV20-1 with TRBJ1-6, with 7 bases fitting TRBD1. J gave up 8 bases and V 4 bases, and 8 bases lay outside the gene matches. The CDR3 has 14 residues. Germline V lookup: CDR1 DFQATT, CDR2 SNEGSKA (reference sequence). The CDR3 sequence: CSATEDRQDSPLHF. The CDR3 nucleotides read TGCAGTGCTACAGAGGACAGGCAGGATTCACCCCTCCACTTT.

The rearrangement uses TRBV7-9 and TRBJ1-5; D is possibly TRBD1 (5 bases). CDR1 SEHNR and CDR2 FQNEAQ come from the germline V gene (reference sequence). Trimming removed 6 bases from V and 7 bases from J, with 13 bases in between. This CDR3 is 13 amino acids long. CDR3 protein: CASSPQGYQPQHF. The CDR3, as DNA: TGTGCCAGCAGTCCTCAGGGATACCAGCCCCAGCATTTT. The full variable domain, its missing parts supplied by reference TRBV7-9 and TRBJ1-5, is DTGVSQNPRHKITKRGQNVTFRCDPISEHNRLYWYRQTLGQGPEFLTYFQNEAQLEKSRLLSDRFSAERPKGSFSTLEIQRTEQGDSAMYLCASSPQGYQPQHFGDGTRLSIL.

The rearrangement joins TRBV2 to TRBJ1-5; 8 bases map to TRBD1. The CDR3 has 13 residues. V shed 9 bases and J 7 bases; nucleotides not matched to a gene: 8. Germline CDR1 SNHLY, CDR2 FYNNEI. The CDR3 nucleotides read TGTGCCAGTGGACAGGGCGTTTACCAGCCCCAGCATTTT. It encodes CASGQGVYQPQHF.

This clonotype occurred many times. CDR3 amino acids: CASSSGWTEAFF. Here the CDR3 DNA reads TGTGCCAGCAGCTCAGGGTGGACTGAAGCTTTCTTT. V and J are TRBV7-8 and TRBJ1-1; perhaps TRBD1 as D (5 bases). Germline lookup yields CDR1 SGHVS and CDR2 FQNEAQ. The CDR3 runs 12 residues. V was clipped by 4 bases and J by 5 bases, with 8 bases between them.